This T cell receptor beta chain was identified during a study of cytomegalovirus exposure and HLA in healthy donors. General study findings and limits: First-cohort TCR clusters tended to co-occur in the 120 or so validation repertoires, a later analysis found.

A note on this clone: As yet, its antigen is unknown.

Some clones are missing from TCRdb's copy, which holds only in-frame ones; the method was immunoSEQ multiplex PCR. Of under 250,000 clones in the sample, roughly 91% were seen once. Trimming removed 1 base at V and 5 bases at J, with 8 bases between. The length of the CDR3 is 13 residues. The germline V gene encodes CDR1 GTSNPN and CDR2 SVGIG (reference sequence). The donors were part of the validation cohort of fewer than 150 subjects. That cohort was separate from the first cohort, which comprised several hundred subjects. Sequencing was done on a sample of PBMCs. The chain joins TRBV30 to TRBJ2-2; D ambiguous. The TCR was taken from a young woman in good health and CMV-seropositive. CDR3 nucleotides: TGTGCCTGGAGTGGAGGCCCTACCGGGGAGCTGTTTTTT. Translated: CAWSGGPTGELFF.